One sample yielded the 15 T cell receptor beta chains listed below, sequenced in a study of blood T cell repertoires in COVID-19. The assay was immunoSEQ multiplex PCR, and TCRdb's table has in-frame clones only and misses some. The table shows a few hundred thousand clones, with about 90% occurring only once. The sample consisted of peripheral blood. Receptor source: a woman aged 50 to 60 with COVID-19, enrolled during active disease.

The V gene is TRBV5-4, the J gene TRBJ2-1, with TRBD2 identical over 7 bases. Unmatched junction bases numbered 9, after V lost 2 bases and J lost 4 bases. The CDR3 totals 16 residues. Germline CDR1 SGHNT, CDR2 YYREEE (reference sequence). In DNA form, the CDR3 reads TGTGCCAGCAGCTTAAGTGTAGTAGCGGGTTACAATGAGCAGTTCTTC. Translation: CASSLSVVAGYNEQFF.

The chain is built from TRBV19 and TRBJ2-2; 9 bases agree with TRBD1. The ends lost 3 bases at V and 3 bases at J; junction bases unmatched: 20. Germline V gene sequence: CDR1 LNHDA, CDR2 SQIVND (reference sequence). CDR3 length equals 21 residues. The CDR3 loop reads CASSMSRLPGQGKLDTGELFF. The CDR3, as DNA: TGTGCCAGTAGTATGAGTCGTCTTCCGGGACAGGGAAAGCTCGACACCGGGGAGCTGTTTTTT.

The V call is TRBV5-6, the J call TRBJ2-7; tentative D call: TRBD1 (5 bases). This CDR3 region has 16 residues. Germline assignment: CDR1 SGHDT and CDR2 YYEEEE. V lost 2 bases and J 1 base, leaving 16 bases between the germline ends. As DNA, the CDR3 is TGTGCCAGCAGCTTCCAAGTAGTCAGGGAATCCTACGAGCAGTACTTC. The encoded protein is CASSFQVVRESYEQYF.

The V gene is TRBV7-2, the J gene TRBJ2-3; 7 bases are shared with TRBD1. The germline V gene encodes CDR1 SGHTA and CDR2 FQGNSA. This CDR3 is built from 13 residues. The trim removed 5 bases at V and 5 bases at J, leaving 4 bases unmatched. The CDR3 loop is CASSLQGKDTQYF. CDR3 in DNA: TGTGCCAGCAGCCTACAGGGGAAAGATACGCAGTATTTT.

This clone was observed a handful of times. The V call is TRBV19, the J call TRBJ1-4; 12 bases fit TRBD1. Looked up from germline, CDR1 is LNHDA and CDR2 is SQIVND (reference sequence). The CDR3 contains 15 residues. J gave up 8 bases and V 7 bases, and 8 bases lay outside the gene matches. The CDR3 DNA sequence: TGTGCCAGTAAGCCTATCGGGACAGGGGGCGAAAAACTGTTTTTT. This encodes CASKPIGTGGEKLFF.

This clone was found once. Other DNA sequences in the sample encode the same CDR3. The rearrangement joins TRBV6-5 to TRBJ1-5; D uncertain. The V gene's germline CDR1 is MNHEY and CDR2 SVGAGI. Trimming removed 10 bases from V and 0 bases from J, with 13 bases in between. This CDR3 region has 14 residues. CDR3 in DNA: TGTGCCACCCGGGGAGGTAATAGCAATCAGCCCCAGCATTTT. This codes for CATRGGNSNQPQHF.

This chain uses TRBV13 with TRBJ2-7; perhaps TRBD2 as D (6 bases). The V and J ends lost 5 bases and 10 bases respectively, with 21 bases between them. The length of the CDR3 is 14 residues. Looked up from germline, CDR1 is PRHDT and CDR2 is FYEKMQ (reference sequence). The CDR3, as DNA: TGTGCCAGCAGCCCGATCGGGAGCGGGCCGCTTCAGTACTTC. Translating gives CASSPIGSGPLQYF.

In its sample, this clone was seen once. CDR3 region: CATSRDSSGSSPSYNEQFF. The CDR3 DNA reads as TGTGCCACCAGCAGAGATAGCAGCGGGAGTAGTCCGTCCTACAATGAGCAGTTCTTC. This chain joins TRBV15 and TRBJ2-1; 8 bases agree with TRBD2. V dropped 0 bases and J dropped 1; count of bases not matched to a gene: 11. The CDR3 runs to 19 residues. Germline CDR1 reads LNHNV; CDR2 reads YYDKDF (reference sequence).

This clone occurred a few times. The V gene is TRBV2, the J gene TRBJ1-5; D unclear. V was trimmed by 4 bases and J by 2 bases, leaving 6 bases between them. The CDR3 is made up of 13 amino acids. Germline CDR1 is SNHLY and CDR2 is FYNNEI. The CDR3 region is CASSVQGNQPQHF. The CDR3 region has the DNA TGTGCCAGCAGTGTTCAGGGCAATCAGCCCCAGCATTTT. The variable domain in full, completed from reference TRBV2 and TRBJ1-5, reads EPEVTQTPSHQVTQMGQEVILRCVPISNHLYFYWYRQILGQKVEFLVSFYNNEISEKSEIFDDQFSVERPDGSNFTLKIRSTKLEDSAMYFCASSVQGNQPQHFGDGTRLSIL.

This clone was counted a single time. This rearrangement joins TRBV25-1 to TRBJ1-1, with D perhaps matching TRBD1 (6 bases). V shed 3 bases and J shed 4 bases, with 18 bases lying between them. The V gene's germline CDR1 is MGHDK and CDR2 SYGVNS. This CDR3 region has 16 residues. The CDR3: CASSDIGGRGGTEAFF. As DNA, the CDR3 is TGTGCCAGCAGTGATATCGGGGGGCGCGGGGGCACTGAAGCTTTCTTT.

CDR3 nucleotide sequence: TGTGCCAGTAGCCGCGGGGTAGGCGGGGGAGTTGAGCAGTTCTTC. Its translation: CASSRGVGGGVEQFF. The V and J genes are TRBV19 and TRBJ2-1, with 7 bases aligning to TRBD2. From germline, CDR1 is LNHDA and CDR2 SQIVND (reference sequence). This CDR3 has 15 residues. V was pared by 6 bases and J by 9 bases, with 14 bases of the junction left unmatched.

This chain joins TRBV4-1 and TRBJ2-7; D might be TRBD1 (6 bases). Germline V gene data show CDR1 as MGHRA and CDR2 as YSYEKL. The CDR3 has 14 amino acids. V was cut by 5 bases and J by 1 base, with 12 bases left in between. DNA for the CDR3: TGCGCCAGCAGCAGGATAGGACAGTCCTACGAGCAGTACTTC. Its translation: CASSRIGQSYEQYF.

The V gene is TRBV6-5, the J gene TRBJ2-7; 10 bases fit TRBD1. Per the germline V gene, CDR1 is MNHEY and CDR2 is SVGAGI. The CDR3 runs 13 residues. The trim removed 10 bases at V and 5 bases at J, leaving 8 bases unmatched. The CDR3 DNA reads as TGTGCCACTAGACAGGGGGCTCAGGACGAGCAGTACTTC. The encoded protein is CATRQGAQDEQYF.

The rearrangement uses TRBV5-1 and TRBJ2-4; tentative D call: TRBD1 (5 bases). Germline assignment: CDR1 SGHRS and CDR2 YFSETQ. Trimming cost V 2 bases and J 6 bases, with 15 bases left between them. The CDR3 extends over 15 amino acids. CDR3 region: CASSLAGSTTNIQYF. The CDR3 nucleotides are TGCGCCAGCAGCTTAGCAGGGTCTACGACAAACATTCAGTACTTC.

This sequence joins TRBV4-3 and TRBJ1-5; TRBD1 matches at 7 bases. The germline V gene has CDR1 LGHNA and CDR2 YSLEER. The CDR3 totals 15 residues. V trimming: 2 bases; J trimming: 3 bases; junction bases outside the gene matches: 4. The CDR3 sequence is CASSQTDRTNQPQHF. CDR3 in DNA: TGCGCCAGCAGCCAAACGGACAGGACCAATCAGCCCCAGCATTTT.